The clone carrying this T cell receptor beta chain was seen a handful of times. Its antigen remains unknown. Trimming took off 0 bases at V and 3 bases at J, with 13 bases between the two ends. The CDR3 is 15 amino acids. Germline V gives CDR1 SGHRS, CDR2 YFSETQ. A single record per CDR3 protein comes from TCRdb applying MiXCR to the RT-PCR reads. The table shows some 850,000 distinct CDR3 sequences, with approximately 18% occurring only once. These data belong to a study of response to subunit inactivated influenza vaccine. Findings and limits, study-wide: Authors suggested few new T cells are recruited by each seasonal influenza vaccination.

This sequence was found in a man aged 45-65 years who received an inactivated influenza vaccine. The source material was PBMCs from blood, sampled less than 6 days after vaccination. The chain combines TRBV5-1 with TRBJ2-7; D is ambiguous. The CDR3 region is CASSLEPAYYYEQYF. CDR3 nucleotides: TGCGCCAGCAGCTTGGAGCCAGCTTACTACTACGAGCAGTACTTC.